This is a list of T cell receptor beta chains from one sample in a study of CD8 T cells in ankylosing spondylitis. TCRdb independently ran MiXCR on the 5' RACE reads; one entry per CDR3 protein. The data hold fewer than 150,000 distinct CDR3 sequences, with about 7.3% observed a single time. Sequenced input: blood, either unsorted or a sorted T cell fraction (not recorded which). Receptors originate from a female donor with ankylosing spondylitis or in good health (not recorded which). Both conserved end residues are part of each CDR3. The order of the fields is V gene, clone size, J gene, D gene, CDR3 protein, CDR3 DNA. A D gene is named only where the DNA matches it firmly. Size values are once, few and many counts, or a class for expanded clones, and some rows have none.

V gene: TRBV5-1
clone size: many
J gene: TRBJ2-1
D gene: NA
CDR3 protein: CASSLGTSNNNEQFF
CDR3 DNA: TGCGCCAGCAGCCTGGGGACATCGAACAACAATGAGCAGTTCTTC

V gene: TRBV7-2
clone size: many
J gene: TRBJ1-1
D gene: TRBD1
CDR3 protein: CASSQGQATEAFF
CDR3 DNA: TGTGCCAGCAGCCAGGGACAGGCCACTGAAGCTTTCTTT

V gene: TRBV6-4
clone size: many
J gene: TRBJ2-2
D gene: TRBD2
CDR3 protein: CASSQRGTGELFF
CDR3 DNA: TGTGCCAGCAGCCAGCGGGGCACCGGGGAGCTGTTTTTT

V gene: TRBV18
clone size: many
J gene: TRBJ1-6
D gene: NA
CDR3 protein: CASSPGTLYNSPLHF
CDR3 DNA: TGTGCCAGCTCACCCGGGACACTCTATAATTCACCCCTCCACTTT

V gene: TRBV20-1
clone size: many
J gene: TRBJ1-1
D gene: TRBD1
CDR3 protein: CSALTLTGGDTEAFF
CDR3 DNA: TGCAGTGCTTTAACCCTGACAGGGGGCGACACTGAAGCTTTCTTT

V gene: TRBV7-2
clone size: many
J gene: TRBJ2-3
D gene: NA
CDR3 protein: CASSLQSGLTDTQYF
CDR3 DNA: TGTGCCAGCAGCTTACAAAGCGGCCTCACAGATACGCAGTATTTT

V gene: TRBV29-1
clone size: many
J gene: TRBJ2-7
D gene: TRBD2
CDR3 protein: CSVGGGGYEQYF
CDR3 DNA: TGCAGCGTTGGCGGGGGGGGCTACGAGCAGTACTTC

V gene: TRBV19
clone size: many
J gene: TRBJ1-1
D gene: NA
CDR3 protein: CASSNQVRVAAEAFF
CDR3 DNA: TGTGCCAGTAGTAATCAGGTTCGTGTTGCCGCTGAAGCTTTCTTT

V gene: TRBV4-1
clone size: many
J gene: TRBJ2-2
D gene: NA
CDR3 protein: CASSTRDPGELFF
CDR3 DNA: TGCGCCAGCAGCACTCGGGACCCCGGGGAGCTGTTTTTT

V gene: TRBV7-9
clone size: NA
J gene: TRBJ2-3
D gene: TRBD2
CDR3 protein: CASSPTSGGSTDTQYF
CDR3 DNA: TGTGCCAGCAGTCCGACTAGCGGGGGTTCCACAGATACGCAGTATTTT